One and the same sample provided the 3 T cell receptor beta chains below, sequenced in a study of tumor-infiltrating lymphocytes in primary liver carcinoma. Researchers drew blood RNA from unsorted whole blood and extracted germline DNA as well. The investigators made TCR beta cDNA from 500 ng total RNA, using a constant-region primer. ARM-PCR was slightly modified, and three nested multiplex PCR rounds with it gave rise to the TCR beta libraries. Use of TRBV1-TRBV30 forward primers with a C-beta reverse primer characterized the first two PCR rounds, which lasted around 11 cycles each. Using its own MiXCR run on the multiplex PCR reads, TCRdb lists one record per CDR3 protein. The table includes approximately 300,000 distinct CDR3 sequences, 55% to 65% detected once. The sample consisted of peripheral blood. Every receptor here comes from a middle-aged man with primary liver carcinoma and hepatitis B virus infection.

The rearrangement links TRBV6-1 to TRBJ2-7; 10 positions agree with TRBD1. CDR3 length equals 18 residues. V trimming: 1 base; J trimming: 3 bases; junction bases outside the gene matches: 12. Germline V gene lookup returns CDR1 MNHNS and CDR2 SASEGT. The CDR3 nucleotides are TGTGCCAGCAGTGAAGTGGTACTCGGGACAGGGGTGCACTACGAGCAGTACTTC. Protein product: CASSEVVLGTGVHYEQYF.

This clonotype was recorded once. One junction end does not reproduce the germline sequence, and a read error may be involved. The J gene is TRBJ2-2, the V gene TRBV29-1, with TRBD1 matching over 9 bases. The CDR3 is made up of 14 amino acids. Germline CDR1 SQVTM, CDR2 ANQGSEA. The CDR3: CSVATGGLIGEMFF. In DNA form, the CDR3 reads TGCAGCGTAGCGACAGGGGGTCTGATCGGGGAGATGTTTTTT.

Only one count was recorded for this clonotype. In DNA, the CDR3 is TGTGCCATCAGTGACTCGGTCAGCTGTGCCGACGAGCAGTACTTC. Amino acids: CAISDSVSCADEQYF. The V and J genes are TRBV10-3 and TRBJ2-7; D gene ambiguous. The V gene's germline CDR1 is ENHRY and CDR2 SYGVKD. There are 15 residues in the CDR3. The ends were cut back, 3 bases at V and 5 bases at J, with 17 bases in the middle.